This TCR beta chain was recovered during a study of CD4 T cells in relation to SARS-CoV-2 and coronaviruses. CD4+ T cells from unexposed donors were obtained before the COVID-19 pandemic (2011-2018). Isolation of CD4+ T cells took place after approximately 11 days in culture. Germline CDR1 and CDR2: SGHRS and YFSETQ. This CDR3 comprises 14 residues. Trimming at V came to 4 bases and at J to 2 bases, leaving 5 bases not matched to a gene. This clone appeared a single time. Its antigen remains unknown. Clones were read by immunoSEQ multiplex PCR, and TCRdb kept only the in-frame ones, dropping some. The data hold some 16,000 clones, with around four fifths observed a single time.

The TCR sequence derives from a human donor in good health. This chain connects TRBV5-1 to TRBJ2-7, with 8 bases that match TRBD2. The sample was CD4+ T cells from PBMCs, cultured in vitro. The CDR3, as DNA: TGCGCCAGCAGCCCGGCAGCGGGGGCCTACGAGCAGTACTTC. Translating gives CASSPAAGAYEQYF.